This T cell receptor (beta chain) is drawn from a study of identical twins. Germline V lookup: CDR1 SEHNR, CDR2 FQNEAQ (reference sequence). This CDR3 spans 15 amino acids. Trimming took off 2 bases at V and 4 bases at J, with 15 bases between the two ends. TCRdb ran MiXCR on the 5' RACE reads and lists one entry per CDR3 protein. This sample has a few hundred thousand distinct CDR3 sequences, with more than 9% found just once. This clonotype came up many times. The sample was also linked to a second study, of yellow fever vaccine responses in identical twins.

The chain joins TRBV7-9 to TRBJ2-7; D may be TRBD2 (5 bases). The source material was PBMCs. The receptor's source is a woman between 18 and 30 years old in good health. CDR3 coding DNA: TGTGCCAGCAGCTTATGGGGTGAGGGCCGGTACGAGCAGTACTTC. Its protein is CASSLWGEGRYEQYF.